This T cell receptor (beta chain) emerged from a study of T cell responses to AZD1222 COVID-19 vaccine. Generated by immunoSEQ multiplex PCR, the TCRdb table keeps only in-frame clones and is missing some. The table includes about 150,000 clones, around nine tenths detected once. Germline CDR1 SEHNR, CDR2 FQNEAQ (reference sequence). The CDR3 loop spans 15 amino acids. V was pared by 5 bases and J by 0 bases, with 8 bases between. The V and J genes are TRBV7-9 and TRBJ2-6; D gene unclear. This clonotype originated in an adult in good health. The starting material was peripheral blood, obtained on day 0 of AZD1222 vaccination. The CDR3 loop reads CASSTTLSGANVLTF. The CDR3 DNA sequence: TGTGCCAGCAGCACCACCCTCTCTGGGGCCAACGTCCTGACTTTC.